The sample holds many counts of the clone carrying this T cell receptor beta chain. Tregs were sorted as CD4+CD25+CD127-/low cells. Full-length variable regions came from constant-region reverse primers plus semi-nested Nested Universal Primer A PCR. TCRdb ran MiXCR on the 5' RACE reads and lists one entry per CDR3 protein. The table has 50,000 to 65,000 distinct CDR3 sequences, around 21% seen once. Sequenced: tumor-infiltrating Tregs sorted from the breast tumor. This receptor was obtained from a female donor with breast cancer.

The CDR3 DNA reads as TGCAGTGCTAGAGATCCCTGGCGGCTTGGGGATACGCAGTATTTT. Its protein is CSARDPWRLGDTQYF. This sequence joins TRBV20-1 and TRBJ2-3; D not certain. Germline CDR1 DFQATT, CDR2 SNEGSKA (reference sequence). The CDR3 consists of 15 residues. Between the trimmed V and J ends, which lost 0 bases and 6 bases, there was a span of 16 bases.